What follows describes a single T cell receptor (beta chain). Original analysis: Counts of nucleated cells, estimated from reference gene primer amplification, were obtained. Sequencing was performed with immunoSEQ multiplex PCR; in TCRdb, only in-frame clones are kept and a portion is missing. That table is the source of V, J and clone size, and D and trimming were worked out from the DNA. The sample contains approximately 200,000 clones, over 80% of which appear only once. These data belong to a study of blood T cell repertoires in COVID-19. About the research overall: Whether acute or convalescent, the COVID-19 samples came from the United States, Italy and Spain. Sources were T cells, B-cell-depleted T cells, or PBMCs; the material itself was cDNA or gDNA.

The CDR3 is 15 residues long. Germline V CDR1 and CDR2: SGDLS, YYNGEE. V dropped 0 bases and J dropped 2; count of bases not matched to a gene: 1. The sequenced sample was peripheral blood. The genes are TRBV9 and TRBJ2-5, with TRBD2 matching 10 bases. The receptor comes from a woman aged 25 to 39 with acute or convalescent COVID-19. CDR3 loop: CASSVVAGGQETQYF. The CDR3, as DNA: TGTGCCAGCAGCGTAGTAGCGGGGGGACAAGAGACCCAGTACTTC.